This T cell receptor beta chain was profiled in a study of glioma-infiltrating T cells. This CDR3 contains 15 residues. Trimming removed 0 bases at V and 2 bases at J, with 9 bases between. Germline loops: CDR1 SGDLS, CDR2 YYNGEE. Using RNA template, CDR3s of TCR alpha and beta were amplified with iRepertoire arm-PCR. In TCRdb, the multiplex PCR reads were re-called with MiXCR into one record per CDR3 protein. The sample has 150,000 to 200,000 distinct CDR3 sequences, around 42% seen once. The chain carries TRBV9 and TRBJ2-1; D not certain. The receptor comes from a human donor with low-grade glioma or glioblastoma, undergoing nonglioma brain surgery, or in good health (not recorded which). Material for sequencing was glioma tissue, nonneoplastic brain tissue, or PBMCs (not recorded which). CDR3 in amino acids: CASSVAASPYNEQFF. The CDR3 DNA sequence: TGTGCCAGCAGCGTAGCTGCGAGCCCCTACAATGAGCAGTTCTTC.